Listed here are 28 T cell receptor beta chains from one sample, sequenced in a study of blood T cell repertoires in COVID-19. TCRdb keeps only in-frame clones here, not all; method: immunoSEQ multiplex PCR. The table lists 110,000 or so clones, more than 80% of them singletons. The sequenced material came from peripheral blood. These receptors were taken from a woman aged 60-70 years with COVID-19, enrolled during active disease.

The chain uses TRBV19 and TRBJ1-1, with D unclear. The germline CDR1 and CDR2 sequences are LNHDA and SQIVND (reference sequence). V shed 5 bases and J shed 6 bases, with 16 bases lying between them. This CDR3 comprises 14 residues. The CDR3 loop reads CASSLSPRVAEAFF. DNA of the CDR3: TGTGCCAGTAGTTTGTCGCCGAGGGTCGCTGAAGCTTTCTTT. The complete variable domain, with remaining parts taken from reference TRBV19 and TRBJ1-1, reads DGGITQSPKYLFRKEGQNVTLSCEQNLNHDAMYWYRQDPGQGLRLIYYSQIVNDFQKGDIAEGYSVSREKKESFPLTVTSAQKNPTAFYLCASSLSPRVAEAFFGQGTRLTVV.

The chain recombines TRBV2 with TRBJ1-4; 8 bases match TRBD1. J lost 3 bases, V lost 7 bases, and 4 bases had no gene match. The CDR3 runs to 14 residues. CDR1 is SNHLY and CDR2 is FYNNEI in the germline V gene. The CDR3 region is CASKDRVANEKLFF. CDR3 nucleotides: TGTGCCAGCAAGGACAGGGTGGCTAATGAAAAACTGTTTTTT.

The chain employs TRBV7-7 and TRBJ2-7, with TRBD1 matching over 12 bases. Losses at the gene ends were 4 bases for V and 6 bases for J; bases not matched to a gene: 4. Germline-derived CDR1 and CDR2 are SSHAT and FNYEAQ (reference sequence). This CDR3 contains 14 residues. The chain's CDR3 is CASSSGTGGSEQYF. As DNA, the CDR3 is TGTGCCAGCAGCTCCGGGACAGGGGGCTCCGAGCAGTACTTC.

For this clone: A much larger clone sits a single nucleotide away, making a read error possible. Other DNA variants within this sample encode the same CDR3. CDR3 sequence (DNA): TGCGCCAGCAGTGTCGGGACAGACAGCAATCAGCCCCAGCATTTT. Protein product: CASSVGTDSNQPQHF. The chain links TRBV10-2 to TRBJ1-5, with 7 bases fitting TRBD1. CDR1 and CDR2 from the germline V gene are WSHSY and SAAADI. Trimming at V came to 4 bases and at J to 1 base, leaving 4 bases not matched to a gene. The CDR3 is 15 residues long.

This clone appeared a few times. The chain employs TRBV7-5 and TRBJ1-1; the table's D call of TRBD1 was not tested on the DNA. TRBV7-5 is a documented pseudogene. There are 22 residues in the CDR3. CDR3 sequence: CVRSFRGTGFKSSRIEYTEAFF. CDR3 nucleotide sequence: TGTGTCAGAAGCTTTAGGGGGACAGGGTTTAAATCATCCCGGATTGAATACACTGAAGCTTTCTTT.

The chain is built from TRBV27 and TRBJ1-1, with a weak D call TRBD1 (5 bases). The CDR3 runs 15 residues. From germline, CDR1 is MNHEY and CDR2 SMNVEV (reference sequence). V lost 5 bases and J lost 3, with 16 bases in between. The CDR3, as DNA: TGTGCCAGCAGTGCCAAATCCGCAGGGTACACTGAAGCTTTCTTT. Translating it yields CASSAKSAGYTEAFF.

The chain recombines TRBV6-5 with TRBJ1-2, with TRBD1 identical over 8 bases. V lost 5 bases and J lost 4; bases outside the gene matches: 9. The germline CDR1 and CDR2 sequences are MNHEY and SVGAGI. This CDR3 has 15 amino acids. CDR3 DNA: TGTGCCAGCAGTCGCGGACAGGGAGGGGGCTATGGCTACACCTTC. It codes for CASSRGQGGGYGYTF.

The J gene is TRBJ2-4, the V gene TRBV24-1, with D tentatively TRBD1 (5 bases). The CDR3 extends over 17 amino acids. CDR1 is KGHDR and CDR2 is SFDVKD in the germline V gene. Trimming stripped 0 bases from V and 0 bases from J, with 11 bases between. The CDR3 DNA reads TGTGCCACCAGTGATTTGTGCAGGGCCCTAGCCAAAAACATTCAGTACTTC. As protein: CATSDLCRALAKNIQYF.

The rearrangement uses TRBV5-1 and TRBJ2-3; tentatively, D is TRBD2 (6 bases). The V gene's germline CDR1 is SGHRS and CDR2 YFSETQ. Trimming left V 4 bases short and J 0 bases short, with 12 bases between. CDR3 length: 15 residues. CDR3 protein: CASSKGLTSTDTQYF. The CDR3 bases are TGCGCCAGCAGCAAGGGACTGACTAGCACAGATACGCAGTATTTT.

The genes are TRBV11-3 and TRBJ2-3, with D perhaps matching TRBD1 (5 bases). Germline V gene data show CDR1 as SGHNT and CDR2 as YENEEA. The CDR3 runs 15 residues. The V end was cut by 5 bases, the J end by 5 bases, with 17 bases between. The CDR3 coding sequence is TGTGCCAGCAGCCCAGGGTCTAGTGAGGTAGATACGCAGTATTTT. This codes for CASSPGSSEVDTQYF.

V gene TRBV25-1 combines with J gene TRBJ1-2; 9 bases are a match to TRBD1. There are 13 residues in the CDR3. V lost 8 bases and J lost 8; bases outside the gene matches: 9. Germline V gives CDR1 MGHDK, CDR2 SYGVNS. The CDR3 DNA is TGTGCCAGCCCCGACAGGGGGTCCCTAGGCTACACCTTC. Amino acids: CASPDRGSLGYTF.

The gene calls are TRBV19 and TRBJ1-1, with D hard to call. CDR1 and CDR2 (germline): LNHDA, SQIVND (reference sequence). Trimming left V 5 bases short and J 6 bases short, with 10 bases between. This CDR3 has 12 amino acids. The CDR3 sequence is CASSRDPAEAFF. The CDR3 DNA sequence: TGTGCCAGTAGTCGGGATCCCGCTGAAGCTTTCTTT. Using reference TRBV19 and TRBJ1-1 for the parts outside the CDR3, the full variable domain is DGGITQSPKYLFRKEGQNVTLSCEQNLNHDAMYWYRQDPGQGLRLIYYSQIVNDFQKGDIAEGYSVSREKKESFPLTVTSAQKNPTAFYLCASSRDPAEAFFGQGTRLTVV.

This clone was counted once. This rearrangement joins TRBV4-1 to TRBJ2-1, with D maybe TRBD2 (7 bases). V was pared by 0 bases and J by 10 bases, with 19 bases between. CDR1 and CDR2 (germline): MGHRA, YSYEKL. The CDR3 is 16 residues long. For the CDR3, the DNA is TGCGCCAGCAGCCAAGAAGTGGGGGGGCTTTTTTACGAGCAGTTCTTC. Protein sequence: CASSQEVGGLFYEQFF.

The chain couples TRBV27 to TRBJ2-3; the match to TRBD1 covers 9 bases. This CDR3 comprises 15 residues. Germline CDR1 is MNHEY and CDR2 is SMNVEV (reference sequence). The ends lost 6 bases at V and 0 bases at J; junction bases unmatched: 4. CDR3 loop: CASSYRGLSTDTQYF. The CDR3, as DNA: TGTGCCAGCAGCTACAGGGGGCTAAGCACAGATACGCAGTATTTT.

This rearrangement joins TRBV20-1 to TRBJ1-4; unclear D gene. Germline V gene lookup returns CDR1 DFQATT and CDR2 SNEGSKA (reference sequence). The CDR3 is made up of 11 amino acids. Between the trimmed V and J ends, which lost 6 bases and 4 bases, there was a span of 6 bases. The CDR3, as DNA: TGCAGTGCCCCCTATAATGAAAAACTGTTTTTT. It is translated as CSAPYNEKLFF.

The V and J genes are TRBV10-2 and TRBJ1-2; the match to TRBD1 covers 8 bases. CDR3 length: 14 residues. With 0 bases clipped from V and 5 bases from J, the junction kept 2 bases outside the gene matches. The V gene's germline CDR1 is WSHSY and CDR2 SAAADI. CDR3 region: CASSESWTGYGYTF. CDR3 DNA: TGCGCCAGCAGTGAGTCGTGGACAGGGTATGGCTACACCTTC.

The gene calls are TRBV7-3 and TRBJ2-3; a possible D gene is TRBD1 (6 bases). Germline CDR1 and CDR2: SGHTA and FQGTGA. Trimming took off 3 bases at V and 2 bases at J, with 9 bases between the two ends. CDR3 length: 14 residues. This CDR3 reads CASSFNRDTDTQYF. For the CDR3, the DNA is TGTGCCAGCAGCTTCAACAGGGACACAGATACGCAGTATTTT.

The V and J genes are TRBV19 and TRBJ1-3; D gene uncertain. The V end was cut by 5 bases, the J end by 0 bases, with 14 bases between. The germline V gene encodes CDR1 LNHDA and CDR2 SQIVND (reference sequence). The CDR3 covers 16 residues. This CDR3 reads CASSSPTFGSGNTIYF. The CDR3 coding sequence is TGTGCCAGTAGTTCCCCGACATTCGGCTCTGGAAACACCATATATTTT.

The J gene is TRBJ2-7, the V gene TRBV29-1, with 10 nucleotides matching TRBD1. This CDR3 contains 15 residues. The germline CDR1 and CDR2 sequences are SQVTM and ANQGSEA. Trimming cost V 6 bases and J 2 bases; bases outside gene matches: 10. Written as DNA, the CDR3 is TGCAGCGTGGCCGGCGGGGACAGGGGAACCTACGAGCAGTACTTC. It is translated as CSVAGGDRGTYEQYF.

V gene TRBV19 combines with J gene TRBJ1-2, with D tentatively TRBD1 (6 bases). CDR1 LNHDA and CDR2 SQIVND come from the germline V gene (reference sequence). V was trimmed by 3 bases and J by 10 bases, leaving 15 bases between them. The CDR3 is made up of 13 amino acids. The DNA of the CDR3 is TGTGCCAGTAGTATTGGACAGCTGGAATTCTACACCTTC. Amino acids: CASSIGQLEFYTF. The complete variable domain, with remaining parts taken from reference TRBV19 and TRBJ1-2, reads DGGITQSPKYLFRKEGQNVTLSCEQNLNHDAMYWYRQDPGQGLRLIYYSQIVNDFQKGDIAEGYSVSREKKESFPLTVTSAQKNPTAFYLCASSIGQLEFYTFGSGTRLTVV.

The V gene is TRBV28, the J gene TRBJ1-2, with 7 bases lining up with TRBD1. CDR1 MDHEN and CDR2 SYDVKM come from the germline V gene. The CDR3 totals 16 residues. The ends lost 5 bases at V and 6 bases at J; junction bases unmatched: 15. The CDR3 DNA reads TGTGCCAGCAGTCTCACGGGGGATGACAGGGCGAATGGCTACACCTTC. Its translation is CASSLTGDDRANGYTF.

The chain employs TRBV18 and TRBJ2-3; possibly TRBD1 for D (5 bases). The ends were cut back, 1 base at V and 1 base at J, with 15 bases in the middle. This CDR3 is 17 amino acids long. Germline V gene data show CDR1 as KGHSH and CDR2 as LQKENI. CDR3 in amino acids: CASSPLQPGLGTDTQYF. In DNA, the CDR3 is TGTGCCAGCTCACCACTGCAACCAGGGTTAGGCACAGATACGCAGTATTTT.

J is TRBJ1-5 and V is TRBV19; tentative D call: TRBD1 (6 bases). The germline V gene has CDR1 LNHDA and CDR2 SQIVND (reference sequence). The CDR3 loop spans 16 amino acids. V lost 3 bases and J 4 bases, leaving 16 bases between the germline ends. The CDR3 DNA reads as TGTGCCAGTAGTATGGGGACATCGCTTGGAAATCAGCCCCAGCATTTT. Translated: CASSMGTSLGNQPQHF.

The gene calls are TRBV27 and TRBJ2-1; 8 bases fit TRBD2. V was clipped by 7 bases and J by 5 bases; unmatched bases: 10. The CDR3 sequence is 15 residues long. In germline, CDR1 is MNHEY, CDR2 SMNVEV (reference sequence). In DNA, the CDR3 is TGTGCCAGCAAGCCCGAGCGGGGGAGCAACAATGAGCAGTTCTTC. Translation gives CASKPERGSNNEQFF.

The chain is built from TRBV28 and TRBJ2-7; possibly TRBD1 for D (6 bases). In germline, CDR1 is MDHEN, CDR2 SYDVKM. V dropped 6 bases and J dropped 4 bases, with 16 bases sitting between them. This CDR3 region has 14 residues. In DNA form, the CDR3 reads TGTGCCAGCAGGGGGGCAGGGGCCGGGTACGAGCAGTACTTC. Translated, it gives CASRGAGAGYEQYF.

This chain links TRBV28 with TRBJ1-5; no clear D. Trimming pared 4 bases from V and 3 bases from J, leaving 4 bases between. The V gene's germline CDR1 is MDHEN and CDR2 SYDVKM. The CDR3 consists of 12 residues. The CDR3 reads CASSSNNQPQHF. CDR3 DNA sequence: TGTGCCAGCAGTTCTAACAATCAGCCCCAGCATTTT.

The DNA of the CDR3 is TGTGCCAGCAGCACAACTGGGACAACTGGAAACACCATATATTTT. Its translation: CASSTTGTTGNTIYF. V gene TRBV5-4 combines with J gene TRBJ1-3; a weak D match, TRBD1 (6 bases). This CDR3 is built from 15 residues. Per the germline V gene, CDR1 is SGHNT and CDR2 is YYREEE (reference sequence). The germline V and J ends were trimmed by 4 bases and 2 bases, with 13 bases remaining between them.

CDR3 amino acids: CASSLTRPGGTQYF. The CDR3 coding sequence is TGTGCCAGCAGCTTAACCAGGCCGGGAGGTACGCAGTATTTT. V and J are TRBV7-3 and TRBJ2-3; 7 positions match TRBD2. The CDR3 has 14 residues. Germline V gene sequence: CDR1 SGHTA, CDR2 FQGTGA. V shed 0 bases, J shed 8 bases, and the junction held 5 bases outside the gene matches.